The table lists the clone carrying this TCR beta chain with a count of one. These data are taken from a study of blood T cell repertoires in COVID-19. Study overall: The United States, Italy and Spain supplied acute and convalescent COVID-19 samples.

The table came from immunoSEQ multiplex PCR; TCRdb's copy has only in-frame clones and leaves some out. The table has a few hundred thousand clones, 92% seen once. Germline V CDR1 and CDR2: LGHDT, YNNKEL (reference sequence). The CDR3 runs 14 residues. The germline V and J ends were trimmed by 0 bases and 7 bases, with 10 bases remaining between them. The clonotype was recovered from a woman aged 30 to 39 who had recovered from COVID-19. Sequencing was performed on PBMCs or T cells enriched from blood (not recorded which). The V gene is TRBV3-1 (or the pseudogene TRBV3-2), the J gene TRBJ2-1; D remains ambiguous. CDR3 amino acids: CASSQDPSGNEQFF. The CDR3 DNA is TGTGCCAGCAGCCAAGACCCATCAGGAAATGAGCAGTTCTTC.